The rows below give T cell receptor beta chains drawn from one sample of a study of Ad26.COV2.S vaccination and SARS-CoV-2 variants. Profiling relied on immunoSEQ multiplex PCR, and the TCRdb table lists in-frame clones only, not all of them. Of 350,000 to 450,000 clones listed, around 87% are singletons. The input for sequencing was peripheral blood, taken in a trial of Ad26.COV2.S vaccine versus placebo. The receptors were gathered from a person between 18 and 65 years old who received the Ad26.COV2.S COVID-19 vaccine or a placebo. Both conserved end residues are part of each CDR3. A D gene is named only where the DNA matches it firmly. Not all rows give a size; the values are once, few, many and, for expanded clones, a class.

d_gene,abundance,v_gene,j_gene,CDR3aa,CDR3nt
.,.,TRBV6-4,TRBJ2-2,CASSNRPNGGTGELFF,TGTGCCAGCAGTAACCGACCGAACGGGGGTACCGGGGAGCTGTTTTTT
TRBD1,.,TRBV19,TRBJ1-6,CASGGTGGPYNSPLHF,TGTGCCAGTGGCGGGACAGGAGGTCCCTATAATTCACCCCTCCACTTT
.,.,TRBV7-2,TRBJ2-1,CASSGPTIMVYNEQFF,TGTGCCAGCAGCGGGCCCACCATCATGGTCTACAATGAGCAGTTCTTC
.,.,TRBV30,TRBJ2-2,CACLWAGYGTGELFF,TGTGCCTGTTTATGGGCGGGGTATGGAACCGGGGAGCTGTTTTTT
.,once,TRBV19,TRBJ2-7,CASSPDRNYEQYF,TGTGCCAGTAGCCCTGACAGGAACTACGAGCAGTACTTC
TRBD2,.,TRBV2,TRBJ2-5,CASSDETAGVRETQYF,TGTGCCAGCAGTGATGAAACAGCGGGGGTACGGGAGACCCAGTACTTC
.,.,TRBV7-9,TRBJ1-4,CASSDDELTNEKLFF,TGTGCCAGCAGCGACGACGAGCTGACTAATGAAAAACTGTTTTTT
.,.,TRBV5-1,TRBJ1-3,CASSFVETAAPSGNTIYF,TGCGCCAGCAGCTTCGTGGAGACAGCAGCTCCCTCTGGAAACACCATATATTTT
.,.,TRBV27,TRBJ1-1,CASSLWAPFGQNTEAFF,TGTGCCAGCAGTTTATGGGCCCCGTTCGGACAGAACACTGAAGCTTTCTTT
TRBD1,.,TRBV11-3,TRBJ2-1,CASSNPGTGGNEQFF,TGTGCCAGCAGCAACCCCGGGACAGGGGGGAATGAGCAGTTCTTC
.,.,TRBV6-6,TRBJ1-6,CASSPPGVRSYNSPLHF,TGTGCCAGCAGTCCACCTGGGGTTCGGTCCTATAATTCACCCCTCCACTTT
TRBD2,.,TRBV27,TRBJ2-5,CASSRGGPPQETQYF,TGTGCCAGCAGTCGGGGGGGCCCCCCTCAAGAGACCCAGTACTTC
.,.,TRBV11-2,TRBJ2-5,CASSFGLQGRGTQYF,TGTGCCAGCAGCTTCGGACTTCAGGGGAGAGGGACCCAGTACTTC
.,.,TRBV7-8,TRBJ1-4,CASSFGDKTNEKLFF,TGTGCCAGCAGCTTTGGGGACAAAACTAATGAAAAACTGTTTTTT
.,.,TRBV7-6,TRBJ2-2,CASSLAGINTGELFF,TGTGCCAGCAGCTTAGCAGGGATCAACACCGGGGAGCTGTTTTTT
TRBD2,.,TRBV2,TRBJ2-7,CASSSGGASGVDEQYF,TGTGCCAGCAGTTCGGGAGGGGCTAGCGGGGTGGACGAGCAGTACTTC
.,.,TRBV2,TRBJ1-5,CASSREQGSHSNQPQHF,TGTGCCAGCAGTCGGGAACAGGGAAGTCATAGCAATCAGCCCCAGCATTTT
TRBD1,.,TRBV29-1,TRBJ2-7,CSVEGQGGEQYF,TGCAGCGTTGAAGGACAGGGTGGTGAGCAGTACTTC
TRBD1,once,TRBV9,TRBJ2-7,CASSVVGTGVEQYF,TGTGCCAGCAGCGTAGTGGGGACAGGGGTCGAGCAGTACTTC
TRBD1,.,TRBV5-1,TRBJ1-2,CASSPEGQGYGYTF,TGCGCCAGCAGCCCGGAGGGACAGGGCTATGGCTACACCTTC
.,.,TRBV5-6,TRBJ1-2,CASSLHGFFEGYGYTF,TGTGCCAGCAGCTTGCACGGATTCTTCGAAGGTTATGGCTACACCTTC
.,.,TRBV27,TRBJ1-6,CASKSSGSYNSPLHF,TGTGCCAGCAAGTCTTCCGGCTCCTATAATTCACCCCTCCACTTT
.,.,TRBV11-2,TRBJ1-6,CASSSYGFWNSPLHF,TGTGCCAGCAGCAGTTATGGATTCTGGAATTCACCCCTCCACTTT
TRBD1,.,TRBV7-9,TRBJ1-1,CASSSMDRGRNTEAFF,TGTGCCAGCAGCTCAATGGACAGGGGAAGGAACACTGAAGCTTTCTTT
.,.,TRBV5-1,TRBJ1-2,CASRERWEPIVRARGYTF,TGCGCCAGCAGGGAGCGATGGGAGCCGATTGTACGAGCACGGGGCTACACCTTC
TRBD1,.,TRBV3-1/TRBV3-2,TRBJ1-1,CASSQEAGGAFF,TGTGCCAGCAGCCAAGAGGCAGGGGGAGCTTTCTTT
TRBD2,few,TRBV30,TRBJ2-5,CAWSPPRSGKQETQYF,TGTGCCTGGAGTCCCCCCCGAAGCGGGAAACAAGAGACCCAGTACTTC
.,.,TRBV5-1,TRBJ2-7,CASSLGQAPYEQYF,TGCGCCAGCAGCTTGGGGCAGGCCCCCTACGAGCAGTACTTC
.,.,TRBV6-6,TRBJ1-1,CASSYSLADRGAFF,TGTGCCAGCAGTTACTCCTTGGCTGATCGAGGAGCTTTCTTT
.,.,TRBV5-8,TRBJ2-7,CASSLAVRSYEQYF,TGTGCCAGCAGCTTGGCCGTCAGATCCTACGAGCAGTACTTC
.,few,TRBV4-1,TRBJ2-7,CASSRADTSSYEQYF,TGCGCCAGCAGCCGAGCGGACACGAGCTCCTACGAGCAGTACTTC
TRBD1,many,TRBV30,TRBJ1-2,CAFKRDRGFGAYGYTF,TGTGCCTTTAAACGGGACAGGGGGTTCGGAGCCTATGGCTACACCTTC
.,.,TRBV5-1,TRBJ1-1,CASSLGPRRETEAFF,TGCGCCAGCAGCTTGGGCCCAAGGAGGGAGACTGAAGCTTTCTTT
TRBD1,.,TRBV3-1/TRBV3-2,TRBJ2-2,CASSPGRGHGELFF,TGTGCCAGCAGCCCCGGAAGGGGGCACGGGGAGCTGTTTTTT
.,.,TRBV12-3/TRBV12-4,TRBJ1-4,CASSPRTEKLFF,TGTGCCAGCAGCCCCCGGACTGAAAAACTGTTTTTT
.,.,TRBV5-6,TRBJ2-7,CASSLSPYEQYF,TGTGCCAGCAGCTTGTCCCCCTACGAGCAGTACTTC
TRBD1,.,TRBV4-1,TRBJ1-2,CASSQFTGDYGYTF,TGCGCCAGCAGCCAATTTACAGGGGACTATGGCTACACCTTC
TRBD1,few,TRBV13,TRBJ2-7,CASSLRPQQTGIGYEQYF,TGTGCCAGCAGCCTCCGCCCCCAACAGACAGGGATAGGCTACGAGCAGTACTTC
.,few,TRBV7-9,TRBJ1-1,CASSFRDSITEAFF,TGTGCCAGCAGCTTCCGGGACTCTATCACTGAAGCTTTCTTT
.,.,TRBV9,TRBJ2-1,CASSPGSYNEQFF,TGTGCCAGCAGCCCAGGGTCCTACAATGAGCAGTTCTTC
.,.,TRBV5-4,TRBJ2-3,CASSLYGGATDTQYF,TGTGCCAGCAGCTTATATGGGGGGGCCACAGATACGCAGTATTTT
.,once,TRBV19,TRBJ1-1,CASSIEGLGTEAFF,TGTGCCAGTAGTATAGAGGGGTTGGGCACTGAAGCTTTCTTT
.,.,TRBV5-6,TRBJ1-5,CASSTAPINQPQHF,TGTGCCAGCAGTACCGCTCCTATCAATCAGCCCCAGCATTTT
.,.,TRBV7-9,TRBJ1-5,CASSLDGGKNQPQHF,TGTGCCAGCAGCTTAGACGGGGGAAAGAATCAGCCCCAGCATTTT
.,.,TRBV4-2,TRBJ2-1,CASSQDLNNEQFF,TGTGCCAGCAGCCAAGATCTAAACAATGAGCAGTTCTTC
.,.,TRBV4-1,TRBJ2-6,CASSPTAGTGANVLTF,TGCGCCAGCAGCCCTACAGCAGGGACTGGGGCCAACGTCCTGACTTTC
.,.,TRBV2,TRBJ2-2,CASSETGQGSTGELFF,TGTGCCAGCAGTGAAACCGGGCAGGGGAGCACCGGGGAGCTGTTTTTT
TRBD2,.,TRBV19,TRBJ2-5,CASTGLAGGQETQYF,TGTGCCAGTACTGGACTAGCGGGGGGGCAAGAGACCCAGTACTTC
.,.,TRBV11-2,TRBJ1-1,CASSRQGRNTEAFF,TGTGCCAGCAGCCGCCAGGGCAGGAACACTGAAGCTTTCTTT